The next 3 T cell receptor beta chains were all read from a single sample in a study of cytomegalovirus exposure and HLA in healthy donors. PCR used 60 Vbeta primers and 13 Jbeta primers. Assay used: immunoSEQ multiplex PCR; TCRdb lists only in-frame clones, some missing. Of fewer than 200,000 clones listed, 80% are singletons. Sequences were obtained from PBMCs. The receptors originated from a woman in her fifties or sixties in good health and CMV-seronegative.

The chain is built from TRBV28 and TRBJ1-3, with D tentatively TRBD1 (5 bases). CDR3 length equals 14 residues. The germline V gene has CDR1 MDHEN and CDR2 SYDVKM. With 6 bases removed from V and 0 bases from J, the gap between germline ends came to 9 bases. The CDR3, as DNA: TGTGCCAGCAGAACCCAGGGCTCTGGAAACACCATATATTTT. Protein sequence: CASRTQGSGNTIYF.

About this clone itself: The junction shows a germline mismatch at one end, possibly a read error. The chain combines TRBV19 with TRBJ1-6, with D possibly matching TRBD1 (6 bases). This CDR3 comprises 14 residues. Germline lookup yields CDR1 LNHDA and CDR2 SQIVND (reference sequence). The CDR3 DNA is TGTGCCAGTACCCACAGGGTGCATAATCCACCCCTCCACTTT. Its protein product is CASTHRVHNPPLHF. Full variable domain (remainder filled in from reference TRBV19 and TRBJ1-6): DGGITQSPKYLFRKEGQNVTLSCEQNLNHDAMYWYRQDPGQGLRLIYYSQIVNDFQKGDIAEGYSVSREKKESFPLTVTSAQKNPTAFYLCASTHRVHNPPLHFGNGTRLTVT.

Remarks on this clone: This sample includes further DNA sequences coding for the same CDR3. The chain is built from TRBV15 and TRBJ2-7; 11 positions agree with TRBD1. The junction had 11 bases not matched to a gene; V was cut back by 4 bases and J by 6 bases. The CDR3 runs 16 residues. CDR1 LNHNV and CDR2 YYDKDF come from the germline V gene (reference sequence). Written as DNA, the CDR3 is TGTGCCACCAGCACTCAGTCTCCGGGACAGGGGGGCGAGCAGTACTTC. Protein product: CATSTQSPGQGGEQYF.